One sample yielded the 19 T cell receptor beta chains listed below, sequenced in a study of blood T cell repertoires in COVID-19 (dated by TCRdb to about 2020). Libraries were constructed by the immunoSEQ multiplex PCR assay. As stored in TCRdb, this immuneACCESS dataset retains in-frame rearrangements with V and J assigned. A fraction of the clones does not appear; measured against another copy, unresolved V genes explain less than half of the discrepancy, and the remainder lacks a known reason. This sample is represented by fewer than 300,000 clones; roughly 80% of them were singletons. The leading ten clones occupy approximately 1.5% of the sample. Sequencing was carried out using peripheral blood. Every receptor here comes from a human donor with COVID-19, enrolled during active disease. The donor label of this sample is uncertain.

This clone was recorded at least ten times. The rearrangement uses TRBV7-2 and TRBJ2-2, with 11 bases matching TRBD2. The CDR3 is 16 residues long. Germline CDR1 is SGHTA and CDR2 is FQGNSA. Trimming took 0 bases from V and 6 from J; bases not matched to a gene: 3. CDR3 nucleotides: TGTGCCAGCAGCTTAGCAACTAGCGGGAGATCCGGGGAGCTGTTTTTT. Its translation is CASSLATSGRSGELFF.

CDR3 nucleotides: TGTGCCAGCAGCTTGGAAAGGGCTAGCGGGACGAGGAATGAGCAGTTCTTC. Protein: CASSLERASGTRNEQFF. This chain links TRBV5-5 with TRBJ2-1; 9 bases are a match to TRBD2. CDR1 and CDR2 (germline): SGHKS, YYEKEE (reference sequence). The ends lost 0 bases at V and 7 bases at J; junction bases unmatched: 11. CDR3 length: 17 amino acids.

V gene TRBV10-2 combines with J gene TRBJ1-2; 10 bases fit TRBD1. The CDR3 is 14 amino acids. The germline V gene encodes CDR1 WSHSY and CDR2 SAAADI. V trimming: 5 bases; J trimming: 7 bases; junction bases outside the gene matches: 7. CDR3 amino acids: CASSPGQGVGGYTF. In nucleotides, the CDR3 is TGCGCCAGCAGTCCAGGACAGGGGGTTGGTGGCTACACCTTC.

This chain links TRBV9 with TRBJ2-7, with 8 bases identical to TRBD1. V lost 3 bases, J lost 6 bases, and 14 bases stayed unmatched. Germline CDR1 is SGDLS and CDR2 is YYNGEE. CDR3 length: 16 residues. Here the CDR3 DNA reads TGTGCCAGCAGCGGAATGTCCGGGACAGGCGAAGGCGAGCAGTACTTC. This encodes CASSGMSGTGEGEQYF.

Ten or more counts support this clone. The genes are TRBV6-5 and TRBJ2-1; 8 bases are shared with TRBD1. J gave up 2 bases and V 8 bases, and 5 bases lay outside the gene matches. CDR3 size: 14 residues. Germline values: CDR1 MNHEY, CDR2 SVGAGI. For the CDR3, the DNA is TGTGCCAGCGGAGGGACAGGTCCCTACAATGAGCAGTTCTTC. Translated: CASGGTGPYNEQFF.

The gene calls are TRBV27 and TRBJ1-2; 8 positions match TRBD1. This CDR3 has 13 amino acids. The germline V gene encodes CDR1 MNHEY and CDR2 SMNVEV (reference sequence). Germline trimming cut 7 bases from V and 8 bases from J; bases unmatched to any gene: 9. The CDR3 nucleotides are TGTGCCAGCACCCAAGGACAGGGTAGCGGCTACACCTTC. It yields the protein CASTQGQGSGYTF.

This chain uses TRBV9 with TRBJ1-3; 7 nucleotides align to TRBD1. V lost 4 bases, J lost 4 bases, and 8 bases stayed unmatched. The CDR3 is 15 residues long. CDR1 and CDR2 (germline): SGDLS, YYNGEE. The CDR3 loop reads CASSITGALGNTIYF. CDR3 sequence (DNA): TGTGCCAGCAGCATTACAGGGGCCTTGGGAAACACCATATATTTT.

This chain links TRBV3-1 (or the pseudogene TRBV3-2) with TRBJ1-2, with 8 nucleotides matching TRBD1. Germline CDR1 reads LGHDT; CDR2 reads YNNKEL (reference sequence). CDR3 length equals 14 residues. The trim removed 5 bases at V and 8 bases at J, leaving 10 bases unmatched. In nucleotides, the CDR3 is TGTGCCAGCAGCGACAGGGGAGACGCGAAGGGCTACACCTTC. It codes for CASSDRGDAKGYTF.

The chain joins TRBV7-6 to TRBJ1-1, with no clear D. V was pared by 5 bases and J by 1 base, with 17 bases between. The CDR3 spans 16 residues. Germline V lookup: CDR1 SGHVS, CDR2 FNYEAQ. The DNA of the CDR3 is TGTGCCAGCAGCGCGACGGACGGCCGGGGGAACACTGAAGCTTTCTTT. It encodes CASSATDGRGNTEAFF.

This chain uses TRBV5-1 with TRBJ2-7; D might be TRBD2 (6 bases). The V end lost 0 bases, the J end lost 2 bases, and 9 bases lay between the germline ends. Germline V gene lookup returns CDR1 SGHRS and CDR2 YFSETQ. The CDR3 length is 14 residues. CDR3 bases: TGCGCCAGCAGCTTGGACGGGGGACCCTACGAGCAGTACTTC. Residues: CASSLDGGPYEQYF. The complete variable domain, with remaining parts taken from reference TRBV5-1 and TRBJ2-7, reads KAGVTQTPRYLIKTRGQQVTLSCSPISGHRSVSWYQQTPGQGLQFLFEYFSETQRNKGNFPGRFSGRQFSNSRSEMNVSTLELGDSALYLCASSLDGGPYEQYFGPGTRLTVT.

V usage is TRBV12-3 or TRBV12-4 and J usage is TRBJ2-7, with TRBD1 as a possible D gene (5 bases). This CDR3 spans 12 amino acids. The V gene lost 3 bases and the J gene lost 4 bases, with 7 bases spanning the gap. The DNA for the CDR3 is TGTGCCAGCAGTTTCACAGGTTACGAGCAGTACTTC. Translated: CASSFTGYEQYF.

The table lists this clone with a few counts. The chain joins TRBV11-2 to TRBJ2-5; D possibly corresponds to TRBD2 (5 bases). Per the germline V gene, CDR1 is SGHAT and CDR2 is FQNNGV. With 0 bases removed from V and 5 bases from J, the gap between germline ends came to 7 bases. CDR3 size: 13 residues. Here the CDR3 reads CASSLERTETQYF. The DNA for the CDR3 is TGTGCCAGCAGCTTAGAGAGGACTGAGACCCAGTACTTC.

The gene calls are TRBV5-1 and TRBJ2-2; D not certain. This CDR3 has 15 residues. Germline V gives CDR1 SGHRS, CDR2 YFSETQ. V lost 4 bases, J lost 4 bases, and 14 bases lay in between. The CDR3 is CASSPAVRGTGELFF. Written as DNA, the CDR3 is TGCGCCAGCAGCCCTGCAGTAAGAGGCACCGGGGAGCTGTTTTTT.

The chain has TRBV19 and TRBJ1-5, with D possibly being TRBD1 (6 bases). Germline-derived CDR1 and CDR2 are LNHDA and SQIVND (reference sequence). The CDR3 covers 12 residues. V lost 5 bases and J 9 bases, leaving 11 bases between the germline ends. The CDR3 nucleotides read TGTGCCAGTAGTCCAGGGGCGGGGCCCCAGCATTTT. Translation: CASSPGAGPQHF.

The table lists this clone with a few counts. This rearrangement joins TRBV7-9 to TRBJ2-1, with a possible D match to TRBD2 (6 bases). V was cut by 1 base and J by 9 bases, with 13 bases left in between. CDR1 and CDR2 from the germline V gene are SEHNR and FQNEAQ (reference sequence). There are 14 residues in the CDR3. CDR3 in DNA: TGTGCCAGCAGCTTAGGGCTGTTCGGGGGTGAGCAGTTCTTC. This codes for CASSLGLFGGEQFF.

This CDR3 reads CASSLATGPYGYTF. The CDR3 DNA sequence: TGTGCCAGCAGTCTAGCGACAGGGCCTTATGGCTACACCTTC. The chain joins TRBV27 to TRBJ1-2; 7 positions match TRBD1. CDR1 and CDR2 from the germline V gene are MNHEY and SMNVEV (reference sequence). The trim removed 5 bases at V and 5 bases at J, leaving 8 bases unmatched. The CDR3 has 14 residues.

The CDR3 DNA reads TGTGCCAGCAGCCCAAGGTCGGGCGGGTTAACTTACAATGAGCAGTTCTTC. Translation gives CASSPRSGGLTYNEQFF. The gene calls are TRBV5-5 and TRBJ2-1; tentative D call: TRBD2 (5 bases). V dropped 4 bases and J dropped 4 bases, with 21 bases sitting between them. This CDR3 is 17 amino acids long. CDR1 is SGHKS, CDR2 YYEKEE, per germline (reference sequence). Full variable domain (remainder filled in from reference TRBV5-5 and TRBJ2-1): DAGVTQSPTHLIKTRGQQVTLRCSPISGHKSVSWYQQVLGQGPQFIFQYYEKEERGRGNFPDRFSARQFPNYSSELNVNALLLGDSALYLCASSPRSGGLTYNEQFFGPGTRLTVL.

V usage is TRBV2 and J usage is TRBJ2-1, with TRBD2 identical over 10 bases. This CDR3 region has 14 residues. J lost 4 bases, V lost 7 bases, and 4 bases had no gene match. Looked up from germline, CDR1 is SNHLY and CDR2 is FYNNEI. The DNA of the CDR3 is TGTGCCAGCAAAGGGACTAGCGCTTACAATGAGCAGTTCTTC. Its translation is CASKGTSAYNEQFF.

The rearrangement joins TRBV9 to TRBJ2-5; 7 bases agree with TRBD1. The V and J ends lost 4 bases and 2 bases, in that order; junction bases with no gene match: 5. Per the germline V gene, CDR1 is SGDLS and CDR2 is YYNGEE. The CDR3 has 14 amino acids. The CDR3 here is CASSSGTVQETQYF. In DNA, the CDR3 is TGTGCCAGCAGCTCCGGGACAGTACAAGAGACCCAGTACTTC.